The clone carrying this T cell receptor (beta chain) was found many times. Its antigen is still unknown. This sample stems from a study of CD8 T cells in ankylosing spondylitis. Study findings and constraints: Seven to nine highly homologous variants formed a TCR beta motif that appeared characteristic of ankylosing spondylitis blood.

TCRdb itself ran the 5' RACE reads through MiXCR, one entry per CDR3 protein. Of about 64,000 distinct CDR3 sequences listed, roughly 6.2% are singletons. This clonotype originated in a male donor with ankylosing spondylitis. The sample was synovial fluid, either unsorted or a sorted T cell fraction (not recorded which).

The CDR3 is CASSHAISGANVLTF. In DNA form, the CDR3 reads TGCGCCAGCAGCCATGCAATCTCTGGGGCCAACGTCCTGACTTTC. The rearrangement links TRBV4-1 to TRBJ2-6; unclear D gene. Trimming cost V 3 bases and J 0 bases, with 6 bases left between them. The CDR3 loop spans 15 amino acids. Germline V gene sequence: CDR1 MGHRA, CDR2 YSYEKL.